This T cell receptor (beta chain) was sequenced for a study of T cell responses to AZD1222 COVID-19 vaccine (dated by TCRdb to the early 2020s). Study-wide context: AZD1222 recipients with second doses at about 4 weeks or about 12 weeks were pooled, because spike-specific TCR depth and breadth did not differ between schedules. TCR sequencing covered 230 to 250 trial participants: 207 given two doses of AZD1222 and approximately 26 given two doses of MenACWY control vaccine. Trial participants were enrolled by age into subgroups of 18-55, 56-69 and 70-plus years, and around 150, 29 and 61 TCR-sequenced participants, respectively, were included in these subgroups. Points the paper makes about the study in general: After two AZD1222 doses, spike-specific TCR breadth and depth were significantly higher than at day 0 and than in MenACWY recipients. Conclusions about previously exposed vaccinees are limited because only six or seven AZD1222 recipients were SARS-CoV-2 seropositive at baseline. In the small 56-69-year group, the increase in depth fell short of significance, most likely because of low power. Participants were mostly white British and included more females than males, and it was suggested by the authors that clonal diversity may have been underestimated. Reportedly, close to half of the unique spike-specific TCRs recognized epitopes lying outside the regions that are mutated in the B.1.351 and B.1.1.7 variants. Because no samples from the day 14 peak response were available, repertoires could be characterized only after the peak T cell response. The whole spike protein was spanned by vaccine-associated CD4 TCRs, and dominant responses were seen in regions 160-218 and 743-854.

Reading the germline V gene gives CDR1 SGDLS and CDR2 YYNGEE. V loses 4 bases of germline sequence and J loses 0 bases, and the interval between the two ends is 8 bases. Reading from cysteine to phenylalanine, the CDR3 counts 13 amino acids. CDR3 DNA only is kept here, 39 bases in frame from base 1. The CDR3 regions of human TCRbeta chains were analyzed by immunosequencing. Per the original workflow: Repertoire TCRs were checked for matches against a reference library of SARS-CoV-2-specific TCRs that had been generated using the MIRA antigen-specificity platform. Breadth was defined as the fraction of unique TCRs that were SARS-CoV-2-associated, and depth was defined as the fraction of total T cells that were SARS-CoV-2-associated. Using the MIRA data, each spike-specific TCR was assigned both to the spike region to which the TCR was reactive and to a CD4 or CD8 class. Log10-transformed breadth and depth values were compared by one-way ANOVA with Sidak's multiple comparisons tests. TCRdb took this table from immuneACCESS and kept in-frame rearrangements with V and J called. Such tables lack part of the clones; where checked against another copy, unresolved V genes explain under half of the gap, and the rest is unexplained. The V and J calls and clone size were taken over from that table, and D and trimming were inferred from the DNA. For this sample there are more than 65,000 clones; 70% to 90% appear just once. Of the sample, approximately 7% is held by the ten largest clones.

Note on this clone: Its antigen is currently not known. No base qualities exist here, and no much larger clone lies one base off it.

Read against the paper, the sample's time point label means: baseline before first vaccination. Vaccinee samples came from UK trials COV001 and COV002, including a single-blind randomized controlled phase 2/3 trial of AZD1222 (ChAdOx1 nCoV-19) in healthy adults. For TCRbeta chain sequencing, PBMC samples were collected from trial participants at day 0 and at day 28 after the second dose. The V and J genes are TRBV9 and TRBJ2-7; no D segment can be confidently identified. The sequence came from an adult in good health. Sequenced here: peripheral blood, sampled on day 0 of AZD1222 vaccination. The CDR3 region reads CASSSRYSYEQYF. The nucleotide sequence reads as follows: TGTGCCAGCAGCTCAAGATACTCCTACGAGCAGTACTTC.